Listed below are T cell receptor beta chains from one sample, sequenced in a study of cytomegalovirus exposure and HLA in healthy donors. Using immunoSEQ multiplex PCR, the repertoire was profiled, and TCRdb retains in-frame clones only, with some absent. Among some 220,000 clones, around 80% were seen once, and the ten largest hold around 0.45%. Sequenced input: PBMCs. These receptor sequences come from a boy aged 5 to 17 in good health and CMV-seronegative. CDR3s include the opening cysteine and the closing phenylalanine or tryptophan. The order of the fields is D gene, V gene, clone size, J gene, CDR3 DNA, CDR3 protein. A D gene is named only where the DNA matches it firmly. Clone size is given for some rows only: seen once, a few or many times, or a class if the clone is expanded.

NA	TRBV12-5	NA	TRBJ1-5	TGTGCTAGTGAACCCACATCCCATCTCTTTGGGGGGAGTAGCAATCAGCCCCAGCATTTT	CASEPTSHLFGGSSNQPQHF
NA	TRBV4-1	NA	TRBJ2-7	TGCGCCAGCAGCCCAGGAAACTCCTACGAGCAGTACTTC	CASSPGNSYEQYF
TRBD1	TRBV19	NA	TRBJ2-7	TGTGCCAGTAGCAGACAGGGGGGCTACGAGCAGTACTTC	CASSRQGGYEQYF
NA	TRBV2	few	TRBJ1-6	TGTGCCAGCGCCCGACAGAGCTCCTATAATTCACCCCTCCACTTT	CASARQSSYNSPLHF
TRBD2	TRBV5-4	NA	TRBJ2-5	TGTGCCAGCAGCACGGGACTAGCGGGCTACCAAGAGACCCAGTACTTC	CASSTGLAGYQETQYF
TRBD1	TRBV6-6	NA	TRBJ2-3	TGTGCCAGCTGGGACAGCGCAGATACGCAGTATTTT	CASWDSADTQYF
TRBD1	TRBV5-1	NA	TRBJ2-7	TGCGCCAGCAGGTTTACAGGGGACGAGCAGTACTTC	CASRFTGDEQYF
NA	TRBV7-3	NA	TRBJ2-1	TGTGCCAGCAGCCTGAAACGGAGTGAGCAGTTCTTC	CASSLKRSEQFF
NA	TRBV7-9	NA	TRBJ1-1	TGTGCCAGCAGCTTGACAGGTACCTCGAACACTGAAGCTTTCTTT	CASSLTGTSNTEAFF
NA	TRBV6-5	NA	TRBJ1-1	TGTGCCAGCAGTTACGGGGGCTCTGAAGCTTTCTTT	CASSYGGSEAFF
NA	TRBV21-1	NA	TRBJ2-2	TGTGCCAGCAGCAAAGGGACTAGCCGCACCGGGGAGCTGTTTTTT	CASSKGTSRTGELFF
TRBD1	TRBV5-1	NA	TRBJ2-3	TGCGCCAGCAGTGGCCCTGTCAACAGGGGTACGCAGTATTTT	CASSGPVNRGTQYF
TRBD1	TRBV7-9	NA	TRBJ1-2	TGTGCCAGCAGCTTAGCTTGGACAGGGGGCAATGGCTACACCTTC	CASSLAWTGGNGYTF
NA	TRBV9	NA	TRBJ2-1	TGTGCCAGCAGCGAGGGTGGGGGGAAATACAATGAGCAGTTCTTC	CASSEGGGKYNEQFF
TRBD2	TRBV19	few	TRBJ2-3	TGTGCCAGTAGTCCCCTAGCGGGGATTCCAACTAGCACAGATACGCAGTATTTT	CASSPLAGIPTSTDTQYF
TRBD2	TRBV27	few	TRBJ2-1	TGTGCCAGCAGTTTAACGGGAGGAGCGGGAGTGTCCTACAATGAGCAGTTCTTC	CASSLTGGAGVSYNEQFF
NA	TRBV18	once	TRBJ1-1	TGTGCCAGCTCGCCACGGGAGGGGGGCACTGAAGCTTTCTTT	CASSPREGGTEAFF
TRBD2	TRBV5-1	few	TRBJ2-3	TGCGCCAGCAGCTATTCCATAGCGGGGGGGCCGGATACGCAGTATTTT	CASSYSIAGGPDTQYF
NA	TRBV5-1	NA	TRBJ2-1	TGCGCCAGCTCGTACAGGGAGGGGATCAATGAGCAGTTCTTC	CASSYREGINEQFF
TRBD1	TRBV7-8	NA	TRBJ1-2	TGTGCCAGCAGCTTAGCAAAACAGGGGATTCGGGGCGAGGGCTACACCTTC	CASSLAKQGIRGEGYTF
TRBD2	TRBV9	NA	TRBJ2-3	TGTGCCAGCAGCGTAGCGGGGGGTACCCTAGTTGTCACAGATACGCAGTATTTT	CASSVAGGTLVVTDTQYF
NA	TRBV2	NA	TRBJ1-1	TGTGCCAGCGGGGACTTTAGGAGAATGGCTTTCTTT	CASGDFRRMAFF
NA	TRBV30	NA	TRBJ1-5	TGTGCCTGGGGTCTCGAATCGGATCAGCCCCAGCATTTT	CAWGLESDQPQHF
NA	TRBV7-9	NA	TRBJ2-5	TGTGCCAGCAGCTTAGCGACACTAGGGGGCCAAGAGACCCAGTACTTC	CASSLATLGGQETQYF
TRBD1	TRBV19	NA	TRBJ1-1	TGTGCCAGTATTTATACACAGGGGGGGATATCCACTGAAGCTTTCTTT	CASIYTQGGISTEAFF